Detailed here is one TCR beta chain. The CDR3 contains 12 residues. The germline V gene encodes CDR1 KGHSH and CDR2 LQKENI. V shed 3 bases and J shed 5 bases, with 5 bases lying between them. Methods used by the authors: Reference gene primers were amplified, and this amplification served to estimate nucleated cell counts. The repertoire was sequenced with immunoSEQ multiplex PCR; TCRdb's copy has only in-frame clones and lacks some. For V, J and clone size, that table is used; D and trimming come from the DNA. The sample includes roughly 450,000 clones, around 90% seen only once; the top ten take roughly 0.66%. These data come from a study of blood T cell repertoires in COVID-19. The overall study: Samples of COVID-19 (acute and convalescent) were obtained from the United States, Italy and Spain. Sources were T cells, B-cell-depleted T cells, or PBMCs; the material itself was cDNA or gDNA.

Each recovered donor of Cohort 3 presented with two negative PCRs, clearance, or symptom resolution. The chain joins TRBV18 to TRBJ1-5; D ambiguous. The material sequenced was PBMCs or T cells enriched from blood (not recorded which). This receptor was identified in a man aged 18 to 29 who had recovered from COVID-19. CDR3 residues: CASSPTDQPQHF. The DNA for the CDR3 is TGTGCCAGCTCACCCACGGATCAGCCCCAGCATTTT.